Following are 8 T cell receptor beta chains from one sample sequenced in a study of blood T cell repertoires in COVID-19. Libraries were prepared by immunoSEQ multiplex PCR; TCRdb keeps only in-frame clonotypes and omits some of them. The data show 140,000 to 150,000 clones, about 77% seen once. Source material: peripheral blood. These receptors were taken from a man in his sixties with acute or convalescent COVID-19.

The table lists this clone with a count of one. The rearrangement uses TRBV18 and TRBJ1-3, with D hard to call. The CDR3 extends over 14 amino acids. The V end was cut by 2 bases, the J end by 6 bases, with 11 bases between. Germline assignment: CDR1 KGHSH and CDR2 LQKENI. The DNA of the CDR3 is TGTGCCAGCTCACCAGAGACGGGAACAAACACCATATATTTT. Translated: CASSPETGTNTIYF.

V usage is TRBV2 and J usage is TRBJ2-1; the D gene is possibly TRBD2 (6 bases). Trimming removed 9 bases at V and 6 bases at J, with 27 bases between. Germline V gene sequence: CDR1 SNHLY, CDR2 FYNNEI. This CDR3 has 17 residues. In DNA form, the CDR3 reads TGTGCCAGTAGACGGGTCGGCGGGATTACAGTCGGCAATGAGCAGTTCTTC. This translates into CASRRVGGITVGNEQFF. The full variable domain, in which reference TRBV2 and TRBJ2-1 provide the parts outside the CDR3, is EPEVTQTPSHQVTQMGQEVILRCVPISNHLYFYWYRQILGQKVEFLVSFYNNEISEKSEIFDDQFSVERPDGSNFTLKIRSTKLEDSAMYFCASRRVGGITVGNEQFFGPGTRLTVL.

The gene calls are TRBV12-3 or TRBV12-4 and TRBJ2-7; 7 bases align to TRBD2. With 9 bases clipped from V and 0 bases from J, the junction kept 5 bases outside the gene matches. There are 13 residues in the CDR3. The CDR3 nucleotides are TGTGCCAGTACCCGGGACTACTCCTACGAGCAGTACTTC. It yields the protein CASTRDYSYEQYF.

In DNA form, the CDR3 reads TGCAGCGTTAAACCGGGACTAAACTACGAGCAGTACTTC. It specifies CSVKPGLNYEQYF. The chain is built from TRBV29-1 and TRBJ2-7; TRBD2 matches at 7 bases. J was trimmed by 3 bases and V by 5 bases; bases with no gene match: 7. Germline V gives CDR1 SQVTM, CDR2 ANQGSEA. This CDR3 comprises 13 residues.

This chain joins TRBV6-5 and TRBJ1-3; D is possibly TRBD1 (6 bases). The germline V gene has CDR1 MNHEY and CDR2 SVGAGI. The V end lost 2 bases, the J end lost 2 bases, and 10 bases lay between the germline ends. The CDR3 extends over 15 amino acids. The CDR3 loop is CASSYRRGTGNTIYF. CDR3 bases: TGTGCCAGCAGTTACCGCAGGGGAACTGGAAACACCATATATTTT.

CDR3 loop: CASSFGGADQPQHF. The CDR3 DNA reads TGCGCCAGCAGCTTCGGGGGGGCCGATCAGCCCCAGCATTTT. The V and J genes are TRBV5-1 and TRBJ1-5; possibly TRBD1 for D (6 bases). Per germline, CDR1 SGHRS and CDR2 YFSETQ. The CDR3 sequence is 14 residues long. Trimming removed 2 bases from V and 5 bases from J, with 11 bases in between. Supplemented by reference TRBV5-1 and TRBJ1-5, the full variable domain reads KAGVTQTPRYLIKTRGQQVTLSCSPISGHRSVSWYQQTPGQGLQFLFEYFSETQRNKGNFPGRFSGRQFSNSRSEMNVSTLELGDSALYLCASSFGGADQPQHFGDGTRLSIL.

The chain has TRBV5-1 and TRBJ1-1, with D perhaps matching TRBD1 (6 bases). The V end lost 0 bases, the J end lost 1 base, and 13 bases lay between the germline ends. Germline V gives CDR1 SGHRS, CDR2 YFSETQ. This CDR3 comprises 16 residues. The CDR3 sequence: CASSLDRASSNTEAFF. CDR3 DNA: TGCGCCAGCAGCTTGGACAGGGCCTCGTCGAACACTGAAGCTTTCTTT. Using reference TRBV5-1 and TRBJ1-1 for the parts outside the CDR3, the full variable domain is KAGVTQTPRYLIKTRGQQVTLSCSPISGHRSVSWYQQTPGQGLQFLFEYFSETQRNKGNFPGRFSGRQFSNSRSEMNVSTLELGDSALYLCASSLDRASSNTEAFFGQGTRLTVV.

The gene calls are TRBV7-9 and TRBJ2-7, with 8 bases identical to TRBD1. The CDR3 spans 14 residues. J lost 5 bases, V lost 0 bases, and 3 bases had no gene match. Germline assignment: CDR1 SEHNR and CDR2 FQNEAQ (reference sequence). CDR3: CASSLASGGDEQYF. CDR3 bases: TGTGCCAGCAGCTTAGCTTCAGGGGGCGACGAGCAGTACTTC.